This T cell receptor (beta chain) was profiled in a study of blood T cell repertoires in COVID-19. Study-wide background: Sites in the United States, Italy and Spain provided acute and convalescent COVID-19 samples. T cells, B-cell-depleted T cells, or PBMCs provided the cDNA or gDNA that served as material.

Original data processing: Amplification of reference gene primers provided the estimated nucleated cell counts. Data came from immunoSEQ multiplex PCR; TCRdb stores just in-frame clones and leaves some out. V, J and clone size derive from that table, while D and trimming were established from the DNA sequence. The table shows about 130,000 clones, with about 80% occurring only once. The sample comprised peripheral blood. The TCR sequence derives from a woman aged 55-69 years with acute or convalescent COVID-19.

CDR3 amino acids: CASSLLTGLLNIQYF. CDR3 coding DNA: TGTGCCAGCAGCTTATTGACAGGGCTACTAAACATTCAGTACTTC. The V call is TRBV7-9, the J call TRBJ2-4, with 7 bases identical to TRBD1. Per the germline V gene, CDR1 is SEHNR and CDR2 is FQNEAQ (reference sequence). V dropped 2 bases and J dropped 6; count of bases not matched to a gene: 7. This CDR3 contains 15 residues.